This T cell receptor (beta chain) was sequenced during a study of CD8+ T cells in alopecia areata. Whole-study results and caveats: It was lesional scalp, especially alopecia totalis/universalis, that showed higher clonality than normal scalp. Resident alphabeta T-cell populations of normal skin are likewise subject to sequencing in scalp samples.

The authors extracted RNA and reverse transcribed it into cDNA as the sequencing template. TCRdb's copy holds only in-frame clones and misses some; the assay was immunoSEQ multiplex PCR. This sample has about 9,100 clones and no singletons, with around 20% in the ten largest. Cell sorting was performed on pooled cutaneous lymph node cells with CD4, CD8alpha, NKG2D, NKG2ACE and other markers. V was pared by 2 bases and J by 3 bases, with 6 bases between. The CDR3 runs 13 residues. CDR1 is NNHDY and CDR2 is SYVADS in the germline V gene. This clone has a count of ten or more. Its antigen is currently unknown. Being one base from a much bigger clone, this may be a read error. Mouse names are used for the genes. The read terminates 4 residues before the CDR3 end, so the remaining end is supplied by the germline J gene.

The chain combines TRBV13-3 with TRBJ2-1; D might be TRBD1 (6 bases). The TCR sequence derives from a C3H/HeJ mouse with alopecia areata. For the strain, the MHC haplotype given is H2-k. The material sequenced was CD8+ T cells sorted from a lymph node. The CDR3 here is CASSDRGYAEQFF. The DNA read from the CDR3 is TGTGCCAGCAGTGACAGGGGCTATGCT.